A selection of T cell receptor beta chains follows, all from one sample in a study of shared clonotypes between healthy human individuals. This table comes from immunoSEQ multiplex PCR, and its TCRdb copy is limited to in-frame clones, with some not included. This repertoire shows 950,000 to 1,100,000 clones, approximately 80% found once; its top ten account for around 0.61%. The sample taken for sequencing was memory CD4+ T cells from PBMCs. These receptors came from a young man in good health. Some clones in this sample may be carry-over from other donors' samples. Each CDR3 is given with its conserved first and last residue. The D gene is left open where the match is weak. Some rows have no size entry. The others give once, few or many, or a class for an expanded clone.

j_gene,v_gene,abundance,d_gene,CDR3aa,CDR3nt
TRBJ2-3,TRBV13,.,TRBD2,CASSLRLAGADTQYF,TGTGCCAGCAGCCTACGACTAGCGGGAGCAGATACGCAGTATTTT
TRBJ1-1,TRBV5-1,.,.,CASSLRAGRGNTEAFF,TGCGCCAGCAGCTTGAGGGCGGGAAGGGGGAACACTGAAGCTTTCTTT
TRBJ1-5,TRBV6-6,.,TRBD1,CASSYSGQISNQPQHF,TGTGCCAGCAGTTACTCGGGACAGATTAGCAATCAGCCCCAGCATTTT
TRBJ1-1,TRBV30,.,.,CAWKAYGEAFF,TGTGCCTGGAAAGCCTATGGTGAAGCTTTCTTT
TRBJ2-2,TRBV18,.,TRBD2,CASSGGLAENTGELFF,TGTGCCAGCTCAGGGGGACTAGCGGAAAACACCGGGGAGCTGTTTTTT
TRBJ1-6,TRBV19,.,.,CASSISLSYNSPLHF,TGTGCCAGTAGTATCTCGCTCTCCTATAATTCACCCCTCCACTTT
TRBJ1-2,TRBV19,.,TRBD1,CASSIRGTGANYGYTF,TGTGCCAGTAGTATTAGGGGGACAGGAGCAAACTATGGCTACACCTTC
TRBJ1-1,TRBV30,few,TRBD1,CAGDRIITEAFF,TGTGCCGGGGACAGGATAATCACTGAAGCTTTCTTT
TRBJ2-7,TRBV2,.,TRBD2,CASKVVQRELYEQYF,TGTGCCAGCAAAGTCGTCCAGCGGGAGCTCTACGAGCAGTACTTC
TRBJ2-1,TRBV5-4,.,TRBD2,CASSSLSGLAYNEQFF,TGTGCCAGCAGCTCACTGTCGGGACTAGCTTACAATGAGCAGTTCTTC
TRBJ2-7,TRBV19,.,.,CASSIARGFYEQYF,TGTGCCAGTAGTATAGCCCGGGGATTCTACGAGCAGTACTTC
TRBJ2-7,TRBV13,.,TRBD1,CASSSQGGRYEQYF,TGTGCCAGCAGCTCACAGGGGGGCCGGTACGAGCAGTACTTC
TRBJ1-3,TRBV7-9,.,.,CASSFLAASGNTIYF,TGTGCCAGCAGCTTCTTGGCAGCCTCTGGAAACACCATATATTTT
TRBJ2-7,TRBV6-5,.,TRBD1,CASRQRQGLYEQYF,TGTGCCAGCAGGCAACGACAGGGGCTCTACGAGCAGTACTTC
TRBJ1-2,TRBV6-6,.,.,CASSYGGFDLAGGYTF,TGTGCCAGCAGTTACGGGGGGTTTGATCTTGCGGGTGGCTACACCTTC
TRBJ2-1,TRBV7-9,.,TRBD2,CASSLRASGVYNEQFF,TGTGCCAGCAGCTTAAGGGCTAGCGGGGTATACAATGAGCAGTTCTTC
TRBJ2-1,TRBV7-8,few,.,CASSFPRRIRSYNEQFF,TGTGCCAGCAGCTTCCCGCGGCGGATCCGCTCCTACAATGAGCAGTTCTTC
TRBJ1-5,TRBV5-6,.,TRBD1,CASNRGQGVNQPQHF,TGTGCCAGCAATAGAGGACAGGGGGTTAATCAGCCCCAGCATTTT
TRBJ1-1,TRBV29-1,.,TRBD1,CSVKTGEAEAFF,TGCAGCGTTAAAACAGGGGAAGCTGAAGCTTTCTTT
TRBJ1-2,TRBV15,few,.,CATSRRQVNYGYTF,TGTGCCACCAGCAGACGACAGGTGAACTATGGCTACACCTTC
TRBJ2-6,TRBV5-1,.,.,CASSWDGANVLTF,TGCGCCAGCAGCTGGGACGGGGCCAACGTCCTGACTTTC
TRBJ1-2,TRBV7-2,.,.,CASSLGWAGPGYTF,TGTGCCAGCAGCTTAGGCTGGGCAGGGCCTGGCTACACCTTC
TRBJ2-3,TRBV9,.,TRBD2,CASSPLAGQTTDTQYF,TGTGCCAGCAGCCCACTAGCGGGACAGACCACAGATACGCAGTATTTT
TRBJ1-5,TRBV6-1,.,.,CASSAGGGNQPQHF,TGTGCCAGCAGCGCCGGGGGCGGGAATCAGCCCCAGCATTTT
TRBJ2-1,TRBV29-1,.,.,CSVVWGYSYNEQFF,TGCAGCGTTGTGTGGGGCTACTCCTACAATGAGCAGTTCTTC
TRBJ1-5,TRBV28,.,.,CASLLGGKGPGQPQHF,TGTGCCAGCCTCCTGGGGGGGAAGGGCCCTGGGCAGCCCCAGCATTTT
TRBJ1-4,TRBV5-1,.,TRBD1,CASQAGYRGNEKLFF,TGCGCCAGCCAGGCGGGGTACAGGGGGAATGAAAAACTGTTTTTT
TRBJ2-1,TRBV29-1,few,TRBD2,CSARGGLAGDDEQFF,TGCAGCGCTAGGGGAGGGCTAGCGGGAGACGATGAGCAGTTCTTC
TRBJ2-2,TRBV5-1,.,.,CASRRLTNTGELFF,TGCGCCAGCCGAAGATTAACGAACACCGGGGAGCTGTTTTTT
TRBJ2-7,TRBV2,.,.,CASSEEELSYEQYF,TGTGCCAGCAGTGAGGAGGAGCTCTCCTACGAGCAGTACTTC
TRBJ1-2,TRBV21-1,.,.,CASSKSGGDYGYTF,TGTGCCAGCAGCAAGTCAGGGGGAGACTATGGCTACACCTTC
TRBJ2-2,TRBV5-6,.,.,CASSLTGPWNTGELFF,TGTGCCAGCAGCTTAACCGGGCCTTGGAACACCGGGGAGCTGTTTTTT
TRBJ2-2,TRBV5-1,.,.,CASSSQEGLYGELFF,TGCGCCAGCAGTTCTCAAGAGGGTTTGTACGGGGAGCTGTTTTTT
TRBJ2-7,TRBV5-6,.,.,CASSFYTRRVLGQYF,TGTGCCAGCAGCTTCTATACGAGGAGGGTATTAGGGCAGTACTTC
TRBJ1-2,TRBV9,.,.,CASSVGPETNYGYTF,TGTGCCAGCAGCGTAGGGCCAGAGACTAACTATGGCTACACCTTC